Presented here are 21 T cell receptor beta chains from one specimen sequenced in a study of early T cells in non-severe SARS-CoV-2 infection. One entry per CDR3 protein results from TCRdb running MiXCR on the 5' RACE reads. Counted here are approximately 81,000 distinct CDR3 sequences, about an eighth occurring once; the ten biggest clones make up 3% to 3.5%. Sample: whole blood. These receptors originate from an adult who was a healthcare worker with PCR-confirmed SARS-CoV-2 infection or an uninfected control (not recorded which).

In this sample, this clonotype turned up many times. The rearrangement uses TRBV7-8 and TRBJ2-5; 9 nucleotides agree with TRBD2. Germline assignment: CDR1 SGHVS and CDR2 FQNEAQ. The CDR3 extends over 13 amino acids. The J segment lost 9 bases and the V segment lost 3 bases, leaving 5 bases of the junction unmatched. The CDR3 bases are TGTGCCAGCAGCTTTAGGCGGGAGGGGGCCCAGTACTTC. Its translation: CASSFRREGAQYF.

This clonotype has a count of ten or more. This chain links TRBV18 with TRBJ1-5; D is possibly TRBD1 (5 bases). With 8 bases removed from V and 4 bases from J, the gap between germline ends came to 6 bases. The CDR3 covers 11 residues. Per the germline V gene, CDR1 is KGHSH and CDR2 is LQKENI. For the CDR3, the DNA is TGTGCCAGCGGGGGGAATCAGCCCCAGCATTTT. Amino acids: CASGGNQPQHF.

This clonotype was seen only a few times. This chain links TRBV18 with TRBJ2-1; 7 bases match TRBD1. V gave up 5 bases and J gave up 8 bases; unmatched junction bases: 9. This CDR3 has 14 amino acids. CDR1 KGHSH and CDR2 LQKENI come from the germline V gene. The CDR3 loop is CASSYWDRYDEQFF. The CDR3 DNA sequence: TGTGCCAGCTCATATTGGGACAGATACGATGAGCAGTTCTTC. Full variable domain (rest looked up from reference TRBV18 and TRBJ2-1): NAGVMQNPRHLVRRRGQEARLRCSPMKGHSHVYWYRQLPEEGLKFMVYLQKENIIDESGMPKERFSAEFPKEGPSILRIQQVVRGDSAAYFCASSYWDRYDEQFFGPGTRLTVL.

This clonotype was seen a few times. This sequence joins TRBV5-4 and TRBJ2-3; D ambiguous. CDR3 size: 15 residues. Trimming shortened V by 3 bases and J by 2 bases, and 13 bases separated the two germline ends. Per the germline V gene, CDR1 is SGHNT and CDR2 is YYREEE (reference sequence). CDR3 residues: CASSSLKVSTDTQYF. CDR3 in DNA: TGTGCCAGCAGCTCCTTAAAAGTTTCCACAGATACGCAGTATTTT.

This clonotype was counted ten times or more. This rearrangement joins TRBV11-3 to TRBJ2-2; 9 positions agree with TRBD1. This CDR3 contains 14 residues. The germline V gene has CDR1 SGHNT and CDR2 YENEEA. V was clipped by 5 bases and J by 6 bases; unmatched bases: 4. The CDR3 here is CASSPGQGPGELFF. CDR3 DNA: TGTGCCAGCAGCCCTGGACAGGGGCCCGGGGAGCTGTTTTTT.

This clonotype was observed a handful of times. CDR3 sequence reads: CSAGVWYGYTF. The DNA for the CDR3 is TGCAGTGCTGGGGTTTGGTATGGCTACACCTTC. The V gene is TRBV20-1, the J gene TRBJ1-2; D not resolved. V was cut by 5 bases and J by 5 bases, with 9 bases left in between. Per germline, CDR1 DFQATT and CDR2 SNEGSKA (reference sequence). The CDR3 covers 11 residues.

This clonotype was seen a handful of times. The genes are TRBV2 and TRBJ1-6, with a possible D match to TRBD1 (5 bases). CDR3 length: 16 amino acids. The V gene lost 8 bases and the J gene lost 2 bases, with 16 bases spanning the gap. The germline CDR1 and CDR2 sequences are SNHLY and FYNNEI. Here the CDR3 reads CASEGRERAYNSPLHF. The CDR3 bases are TGTGCCAGCGAGGGCAGGGAACGGGCCTATAATTCACCCCTCCACTTT. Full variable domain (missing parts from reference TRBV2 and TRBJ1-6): EPEVTQTPSHQVTQMGQEVILRCVPISNHLYFYWYRQILGQKVEFLVSFYNNEISEKSEIFDDQFSVERPDGSNFTLKIRSTKLEDSAMYFCASEGRERAYNSPLHFGNGTRLTVT.

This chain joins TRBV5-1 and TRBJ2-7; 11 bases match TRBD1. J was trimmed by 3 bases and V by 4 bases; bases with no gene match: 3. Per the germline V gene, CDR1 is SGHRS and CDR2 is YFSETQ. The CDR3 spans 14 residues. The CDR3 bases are TGCGCCAGCAGCCCGGGACAGGGGGGCTACGAGCAGTACTTC. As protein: CASSPGQGGYEQYF.

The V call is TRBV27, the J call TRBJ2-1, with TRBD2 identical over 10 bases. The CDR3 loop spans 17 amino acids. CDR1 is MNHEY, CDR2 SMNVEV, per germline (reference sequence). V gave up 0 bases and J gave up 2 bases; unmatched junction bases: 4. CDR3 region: CASSLSAGGQAYNEQFF. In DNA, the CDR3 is TGTGCCAGCAGTTTATCAGCGGGGGGGCAGGCCTACAATGAGCAGTTCTTC.

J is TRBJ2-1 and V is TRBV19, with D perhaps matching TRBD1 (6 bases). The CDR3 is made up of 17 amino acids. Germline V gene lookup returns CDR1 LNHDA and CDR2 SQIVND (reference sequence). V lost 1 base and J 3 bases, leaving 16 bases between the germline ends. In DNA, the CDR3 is TGTGCCAGTAGTATAGGCTTGGGACAAACTTTCTACAATGAGCAGTTCTTC. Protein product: CASSIGLGQTFYNEQFF.

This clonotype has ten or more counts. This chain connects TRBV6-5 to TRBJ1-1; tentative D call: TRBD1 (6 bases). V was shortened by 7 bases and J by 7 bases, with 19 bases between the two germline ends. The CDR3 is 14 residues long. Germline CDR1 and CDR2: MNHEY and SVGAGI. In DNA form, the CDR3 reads TGTGCCAGCACTAGATTCCGGGACATCCGTGAAGCTTTCTTT. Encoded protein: CASTRFRDIREAFF.

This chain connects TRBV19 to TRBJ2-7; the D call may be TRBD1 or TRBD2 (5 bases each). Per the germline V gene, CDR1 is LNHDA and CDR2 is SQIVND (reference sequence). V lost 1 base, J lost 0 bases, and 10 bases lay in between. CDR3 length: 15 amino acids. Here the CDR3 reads CASSIGWGSSYEQYF. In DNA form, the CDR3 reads TGTGCCAGTAGTATAGGGTGGGGGAGCTCCTACGAGCAGTACTTC.

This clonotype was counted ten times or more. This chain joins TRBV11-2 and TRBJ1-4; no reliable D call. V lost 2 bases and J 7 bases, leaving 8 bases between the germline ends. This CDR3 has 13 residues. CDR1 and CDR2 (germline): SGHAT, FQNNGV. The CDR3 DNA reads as TGTGCCAGCAGCTTACAGCTTCTTGAAAAACTGTTTTTT. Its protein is CASSLQLLEKLFF. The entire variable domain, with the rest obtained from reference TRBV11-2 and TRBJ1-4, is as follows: EAGVAQSPRYKIIEKRQSVAFWCNPISGHATLYWYQQILGQGPKLLIQFQNNGVVDDSQLPKDRFSAERLKGVDSTLKIQPAKLEDSAVYLCASSLQLLEKLFFGSGTQLSVL.

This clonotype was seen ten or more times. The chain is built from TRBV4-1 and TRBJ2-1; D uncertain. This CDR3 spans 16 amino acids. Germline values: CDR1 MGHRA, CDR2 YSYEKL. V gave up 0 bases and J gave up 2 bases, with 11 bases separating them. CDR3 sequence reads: CASSQEFPDPYNEQFF. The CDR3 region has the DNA TGCGCCAGCAGCCAAGAGTTCCCCGACCCCTACAATGAGCAGTTCTTC.

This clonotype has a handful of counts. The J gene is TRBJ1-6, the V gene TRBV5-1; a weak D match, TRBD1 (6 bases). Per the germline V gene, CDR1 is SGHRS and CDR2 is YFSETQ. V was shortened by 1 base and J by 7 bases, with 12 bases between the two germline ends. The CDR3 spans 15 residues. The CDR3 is CASSLNRAGNSPLHF. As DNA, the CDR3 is TGCGCCAGCAGCTTGAACAGGGCTGGGAATTCACCCCTCCACTTT.

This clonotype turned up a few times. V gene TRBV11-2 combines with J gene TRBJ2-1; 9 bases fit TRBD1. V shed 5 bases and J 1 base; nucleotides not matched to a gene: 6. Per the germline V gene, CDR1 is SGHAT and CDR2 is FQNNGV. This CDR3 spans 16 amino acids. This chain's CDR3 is CASSRSGQGSYNEQFF. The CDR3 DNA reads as TGTGCCAGCAGCCGATCTGGACAGGGGTCCTACAATGAGCAGTTCTTC.

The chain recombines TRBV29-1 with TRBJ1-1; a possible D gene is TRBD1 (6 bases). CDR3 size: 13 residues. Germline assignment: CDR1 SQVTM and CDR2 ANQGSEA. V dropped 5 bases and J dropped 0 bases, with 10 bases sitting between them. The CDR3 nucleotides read TGCAGCGTTCGAGGACAGATGAACACTGAAGCTTTCTTT. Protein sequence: CSVRGQMNTEAFF. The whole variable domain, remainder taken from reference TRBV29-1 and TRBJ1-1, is SAVISQKPSRDICQRGTSLTIQCQVDSQVTMMFWYRQQPGQSLTLIATANQGSEATYESGFVIDKFPISRPNLTFSTLTVSNMSPEDSSIYLCSVRGQMNTEAFFGQGTRLTVV.

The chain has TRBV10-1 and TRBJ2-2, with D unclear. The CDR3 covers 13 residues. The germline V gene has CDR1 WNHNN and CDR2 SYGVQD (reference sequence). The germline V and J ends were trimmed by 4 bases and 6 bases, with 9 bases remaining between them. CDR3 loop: CASSGSVSGELFF. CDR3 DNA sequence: TGCGCCAGCAGTGGGAGCGTATCCGGGGAGCTGTTTTTT.

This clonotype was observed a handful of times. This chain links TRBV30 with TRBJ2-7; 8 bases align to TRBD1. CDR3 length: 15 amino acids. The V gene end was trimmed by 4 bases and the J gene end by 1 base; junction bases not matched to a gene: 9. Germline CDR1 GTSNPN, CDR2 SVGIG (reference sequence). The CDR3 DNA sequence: TGTGCCTGGAATGGGGCAGGGGGCGCATCCTACGAGCAGTACTTC. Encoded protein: CAWNGAGGASYEQYF.

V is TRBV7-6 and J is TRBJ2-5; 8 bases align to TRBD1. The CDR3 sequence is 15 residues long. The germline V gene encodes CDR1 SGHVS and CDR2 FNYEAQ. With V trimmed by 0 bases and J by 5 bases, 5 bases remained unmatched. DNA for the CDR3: TGTGCCAGCAGCTTAGCGGTGGACAGGGTGGAGACCCAGTACTTC. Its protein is CASSLAVDRVETQYF.

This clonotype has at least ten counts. The CDR3 here is CASRAGTGASAKNIQYF. CDR3 sequence (DNA): TGTGCCAGCAGGGCCGGGACAGGGGCTTCAGCCAAAAACATTCAGTACTTC. This chain joins TRBV2 and TRBJ2-4; 10 nucleotides line up with TRBD1. V gave up 6 bases and J gave up 0 bases; unmatched junction bases: 8. Germline values: CDR1 SNHLY, CDR2 FYNNEI. The CDR3 has 17 residues.